The entry that follows covers one TCR beta chain sequence. What it recognizes is unknown. The data are from a study of vaccination and CD4 T cells after COVID-19. The sample's treatment: approximately 9-day PBMC culture with coronavirus spike peptide pools or control peptides (ViraFEST assay). The CDR3 is 13 residues long. The germline gives CDR1 SGHTS, CDR2 YDEGEE. V was shortened by 6 bases and J by 13 bases, with 22 bases between the two germline ends. Sequencing of DNA taken from cultured CD4+ T cells relied on the Oncomine TCR Beta short-read assay. TCRdb re-analysed the PCR reads in MiXCR, keeping a single row per CDR3 protein. The data show several thousand distinct CDR3 sequences, over 65% seen once.

The J gene is TRBJ1-2, the V gene TRBV5-8; TRBD1 might be the D (5 bases). Sequenced material: CD4+ T cells from blood, cultured in vitro. The receptor's source is a human donor who had recovered from COVID-19. CDR3 in DNA: TGTGCCAGCAACGTTCCAAGCAGGGACTTCTGCACCTTC. It codes for CASNVPSRDFCTF.